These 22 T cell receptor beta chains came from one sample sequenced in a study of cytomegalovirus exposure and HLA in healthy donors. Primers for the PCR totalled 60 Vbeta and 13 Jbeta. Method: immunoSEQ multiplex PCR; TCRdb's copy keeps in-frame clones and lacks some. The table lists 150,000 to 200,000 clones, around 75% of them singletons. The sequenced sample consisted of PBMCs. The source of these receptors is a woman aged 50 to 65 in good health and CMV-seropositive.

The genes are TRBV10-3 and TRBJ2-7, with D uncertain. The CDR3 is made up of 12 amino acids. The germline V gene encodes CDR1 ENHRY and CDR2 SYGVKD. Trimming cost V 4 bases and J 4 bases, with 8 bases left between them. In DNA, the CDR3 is TGTGCCATCAGTGCTAGGTTATACGAGCAGTACTTC. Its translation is CAISARLYEQYF.

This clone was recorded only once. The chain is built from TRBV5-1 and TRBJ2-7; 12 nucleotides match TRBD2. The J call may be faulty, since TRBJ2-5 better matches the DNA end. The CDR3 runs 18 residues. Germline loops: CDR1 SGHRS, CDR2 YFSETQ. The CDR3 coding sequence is TGCGCCAGCAGCTTGGGTCGGACTAGCGGGGAGATCCAAGAGACCCAGTACTTC. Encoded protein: CASSLGRTSGEIQETQYF.

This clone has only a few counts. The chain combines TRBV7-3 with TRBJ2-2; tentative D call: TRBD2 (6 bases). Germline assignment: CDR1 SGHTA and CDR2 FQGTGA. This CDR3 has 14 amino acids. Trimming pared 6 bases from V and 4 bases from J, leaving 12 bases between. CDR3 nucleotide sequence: TGTGCCAGCAGGCGGGACTCCCTCACCGGGGAGCTGTTTTTT. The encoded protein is CASRRDSLTGELFF.

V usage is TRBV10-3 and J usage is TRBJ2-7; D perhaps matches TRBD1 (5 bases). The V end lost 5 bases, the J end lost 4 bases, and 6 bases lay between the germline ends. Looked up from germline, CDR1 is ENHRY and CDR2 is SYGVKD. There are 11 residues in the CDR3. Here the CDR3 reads CAISSGYEQYF. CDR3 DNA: TGTGCCATCAGTTCAGGGTACGAGCAGTACTTC.

DNA of the CDR3: TGTGCCAGCTCCCGGGAGGGGATGCGCACAGATACGCAGTATTTT. As protein: CASSREGMRTDTQYF. The chain is built from TRBV7-3 and TRBJ2-3; 8 bases line up with TRBD2. CDR1 SGHTA and CDR2 FQGTGA come from the germline V gene. J was trimmed by 1 base and V by 8 bases; bases with no gene match: 8. The CDR3 contains 15 residues.

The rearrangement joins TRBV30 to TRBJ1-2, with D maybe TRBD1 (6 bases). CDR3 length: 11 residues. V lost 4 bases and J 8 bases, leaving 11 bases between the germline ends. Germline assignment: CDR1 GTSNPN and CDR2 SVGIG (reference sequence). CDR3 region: CAWNRAEGYTF. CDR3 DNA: TGTGCCTGGAACAGGGCTGAAGGCTACACCTTC.

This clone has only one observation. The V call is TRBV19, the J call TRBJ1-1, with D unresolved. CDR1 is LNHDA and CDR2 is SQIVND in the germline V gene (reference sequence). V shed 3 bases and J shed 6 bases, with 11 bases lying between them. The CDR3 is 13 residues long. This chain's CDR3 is CASSISITAEAFF. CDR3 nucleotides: TGTGCCAGTAGTATCAGTATTACAGCTGAAGCTTTCTTT.

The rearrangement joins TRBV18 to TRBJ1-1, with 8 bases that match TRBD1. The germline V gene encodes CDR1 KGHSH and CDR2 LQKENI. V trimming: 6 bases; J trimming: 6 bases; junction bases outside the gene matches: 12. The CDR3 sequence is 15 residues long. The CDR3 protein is CASSHGQGSFAEAFF. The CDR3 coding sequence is TGTGCCAGCTCCCATGGACAGGGTTCGTTCGCTGAAGCTTTCTTT.

CDR3 residues: CASRETRTSYNEQFF. The CDR3 DNA reads as TGTGCCAGCAGAGAGACTAGGACTTCCTACAATGAGCAGTTCTTC. V usage is TRBV6-5 and J usage is TRBJ2-1; tentatively, D is TRBD2 (6 bases). V gave up 6 bases and J gave up 1 base, with 13 bases separating them. The CDR3 covers 15 residues. Germline values: CDR1 MNHEY, CDR2 SVGAGI.

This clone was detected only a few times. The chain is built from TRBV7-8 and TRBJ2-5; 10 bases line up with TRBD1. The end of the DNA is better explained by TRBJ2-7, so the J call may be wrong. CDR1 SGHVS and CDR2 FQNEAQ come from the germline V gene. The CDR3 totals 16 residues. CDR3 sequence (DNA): TGTGCCAGCAGCTCCTCGACGGGACAGGGGTGGTACGAGCAGTACTTC. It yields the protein CASSSSTGQGWYEQYF.

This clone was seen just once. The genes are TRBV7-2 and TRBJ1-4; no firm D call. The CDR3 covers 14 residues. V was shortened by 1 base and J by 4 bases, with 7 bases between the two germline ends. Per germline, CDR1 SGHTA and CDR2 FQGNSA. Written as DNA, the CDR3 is TGTGCCAGCAGCTTAGGGCAGAATAATGAAAAACTGTTTTTT. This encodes CASSLGQNNEKLFF.

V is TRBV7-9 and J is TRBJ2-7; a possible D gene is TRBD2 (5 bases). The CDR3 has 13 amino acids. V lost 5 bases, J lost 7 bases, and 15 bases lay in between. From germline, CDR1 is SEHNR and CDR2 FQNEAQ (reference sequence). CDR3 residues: CASSNSAGNEQYF. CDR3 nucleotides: TGTGCCAGCAGCAATTCGGCGGGTAATGAGCAGTACTTC.

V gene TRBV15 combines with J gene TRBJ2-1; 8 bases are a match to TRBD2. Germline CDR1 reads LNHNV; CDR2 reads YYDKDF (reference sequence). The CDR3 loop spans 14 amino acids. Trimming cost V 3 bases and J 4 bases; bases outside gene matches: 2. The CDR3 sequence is CATSSPGGYNEQFF. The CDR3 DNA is TGTGCCACCAGCAGCCCGGGGGGGTACAATGAGCAGTTCTTC. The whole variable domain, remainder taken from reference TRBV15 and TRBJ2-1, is DAMVIQNPRYQVTQFGKPVTLSCSQTLNHNVMYWYQQKSSQAPKLLFHYYDKDFNNEADTPDNFQSRRPNTSFCFLDIRSPGLGDTAMYLCATSSPGGYNEQFFGPGTRLTVL.

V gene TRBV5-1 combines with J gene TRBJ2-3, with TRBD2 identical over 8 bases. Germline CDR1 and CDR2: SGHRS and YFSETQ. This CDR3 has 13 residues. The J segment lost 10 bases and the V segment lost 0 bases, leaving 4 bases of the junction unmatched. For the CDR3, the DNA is TGCGCCAGCAGCTTGGATGTAGCGGGGCCGCAGTATTTT. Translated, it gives CASSLDVAGPQYF.

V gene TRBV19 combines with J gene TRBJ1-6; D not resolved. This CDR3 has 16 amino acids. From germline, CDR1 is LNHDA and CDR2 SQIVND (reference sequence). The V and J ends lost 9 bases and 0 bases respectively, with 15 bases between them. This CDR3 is CASSPVVHSYNSPLHF. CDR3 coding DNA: TGTGCCAGCTCCCCCGTAGTTCACTCCTATAATTCACCCCTCCACTTT.

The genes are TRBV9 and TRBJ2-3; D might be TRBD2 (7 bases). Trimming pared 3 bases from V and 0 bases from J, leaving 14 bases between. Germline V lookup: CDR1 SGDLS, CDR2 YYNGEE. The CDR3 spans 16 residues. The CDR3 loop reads CASSGYRGASTDTQYF. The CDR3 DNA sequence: TGTGCCAGCAGCGGCTATCGGGGGGCGAGCACAGATACGCAGTATTTT.

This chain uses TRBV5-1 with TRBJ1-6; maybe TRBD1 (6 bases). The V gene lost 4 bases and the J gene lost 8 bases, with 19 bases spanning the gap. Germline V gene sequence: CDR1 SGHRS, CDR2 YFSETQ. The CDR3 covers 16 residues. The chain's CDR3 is CASSQAPRGADSPLHF. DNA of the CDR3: TGCGCCAGCAGCCAGGCCCCCCGGGGGGCGGATTCACCCCTCCACTTT.

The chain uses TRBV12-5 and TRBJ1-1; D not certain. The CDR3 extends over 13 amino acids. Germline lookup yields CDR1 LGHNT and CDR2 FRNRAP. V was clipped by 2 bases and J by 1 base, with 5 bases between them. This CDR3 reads CASGLFGNTEAFF. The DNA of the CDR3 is TGTGCTAGTGGTTTGTTCGGGAACACTGAAGCTTTCTTT.

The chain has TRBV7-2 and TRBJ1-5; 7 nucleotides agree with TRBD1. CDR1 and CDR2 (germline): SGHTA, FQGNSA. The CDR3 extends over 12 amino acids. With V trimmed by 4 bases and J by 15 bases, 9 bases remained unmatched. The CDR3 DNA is TGTGCCAGCAGCTCGTACAGGGGAAGGTTGCATTTT. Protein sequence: CASSSYRGRLHF.

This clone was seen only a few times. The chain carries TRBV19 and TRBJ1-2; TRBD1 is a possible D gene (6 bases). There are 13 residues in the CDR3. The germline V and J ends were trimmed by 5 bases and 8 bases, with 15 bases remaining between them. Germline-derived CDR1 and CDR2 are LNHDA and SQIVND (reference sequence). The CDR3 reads CASSEGERRGYTF. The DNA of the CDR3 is TGTGCCAGTAGTGAGGGGGAAAGGCGGGGCTACACCTTC.

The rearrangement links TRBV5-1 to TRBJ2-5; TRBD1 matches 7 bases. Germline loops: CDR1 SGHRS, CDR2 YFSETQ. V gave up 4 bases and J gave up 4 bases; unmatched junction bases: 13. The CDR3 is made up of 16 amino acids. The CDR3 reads CASSPGGQSATETQYF. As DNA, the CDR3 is TGCGCCAGCAGCCCTGGGGGACAGTCAGCGACAGAGACCCAGTACTTC.

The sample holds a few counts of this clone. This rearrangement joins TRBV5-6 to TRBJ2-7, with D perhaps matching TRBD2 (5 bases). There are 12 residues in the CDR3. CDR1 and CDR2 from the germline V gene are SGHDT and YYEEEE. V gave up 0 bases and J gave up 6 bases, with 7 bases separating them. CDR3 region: CASSLERSEQYF. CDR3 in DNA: TGTGCCAGCAGCTTGGAGCGGTCCGAGCAGTACTTC.